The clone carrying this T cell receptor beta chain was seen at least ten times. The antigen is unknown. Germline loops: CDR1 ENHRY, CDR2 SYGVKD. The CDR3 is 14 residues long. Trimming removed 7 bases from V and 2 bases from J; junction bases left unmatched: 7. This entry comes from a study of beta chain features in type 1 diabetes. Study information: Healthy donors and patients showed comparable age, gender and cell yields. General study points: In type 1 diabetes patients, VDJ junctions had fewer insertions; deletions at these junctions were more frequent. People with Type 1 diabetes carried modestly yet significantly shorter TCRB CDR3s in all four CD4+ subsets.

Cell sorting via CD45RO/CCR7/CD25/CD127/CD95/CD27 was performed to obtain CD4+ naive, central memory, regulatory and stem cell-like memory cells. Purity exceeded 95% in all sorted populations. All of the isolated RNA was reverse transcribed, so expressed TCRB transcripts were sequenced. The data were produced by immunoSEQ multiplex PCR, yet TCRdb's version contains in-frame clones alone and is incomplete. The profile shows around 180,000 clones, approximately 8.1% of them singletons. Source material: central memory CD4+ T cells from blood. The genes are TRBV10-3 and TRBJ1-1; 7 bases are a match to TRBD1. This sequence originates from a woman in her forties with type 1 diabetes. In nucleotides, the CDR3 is TGTGCCATCACTATGGACAGGAGAAACACTGAAGCTTTCTTT. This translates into CAITMDRRNTEAFF.